Listed below are T cell receptor beta chains from one sample, sequenced in a study of T cell changes during pregnancy in multiple sclerosis. Method: immunoSEQ multiplex PCR; TCRdb's copy keeps in-frame clones and lacks some. The sample shows 32,000 or so clones, 90% of them seen only once. The sequences come from CD4+ T cells from peripheral blood mononuclear cells, collected in the second trimester of pregnancy. All receptors derive from a female donor with multiple sclerosis, enrolled in a pregnancy study. Each CDR3 is given with its conserved first and last residue. The order of the fields is V gene, J gene, CDR3 protein.

>TRBV5-1|TRBJ1-2
CASSLRTGEDLGSGYTF
>TRBV5-4|TRBJ2-5
CASSITGGGGETQYF
>TRBV2|TRBJ1-5
CASSPTRQGGPFVSSNQPQHF
>TRBV9|TRBJ2-5
CASSQDRAETQYF
>TRBV12-5|TRBJ2-3
CASGSDRDPSTDTQYF
>TRBV29-1|TRBJ2-1
CSVGLAEKSYNEQFF
>TRBV19|TRBJ2-7
CASSLLRGEQYF
>TRBV14|TRBJ1-1
CASSQTGPRGPEAFF
>TRBV7-2|TRBJ2-5
CASSHRAGLGETQYF
>TRBV23-1|TRBJ2-7
CASSQNFDRKRSYEQYF
>TRBV9|TRBJ2-5
CASSVEVRTGATQYF
>TRBV19|TRBJ1-5
CASSIRTSHSNQPQHF
>TRBV20-1|TRBJ2-7
CSARARDEQYF
>TRBV5-1|TRBJ2-5
CASSPGQGTETQYF
>TRBV7-2|TRBJ1-5
CASTETGANQPQHF
>TRBV9|TRBJ2-2
CASSSLVAGTNTGELFF
>TRBV30|TRBJ2-4
CAWSSSSGGVQYF
>TRBV6-5|TRBJ1-5
CASSRFRVGQPQHF
>TRBV7-2|TRBJ1-2
CASSTYQGENYGYTF
>TRBV6-1|TRBJ2-3
CASSDKAGGPDTQYF
>TRBV2|TRBJ2-3
CASKDGGTDTQYF
>TRBV4-1|TRBJ1-5
CASSHPDRGNQPQHF
>TRBV5-1|TRBJ2-5
CASTIQGQETQYF
>TRBV10-3|TRBJ1-1
CAISEAGITEAFF
>TRBV6-1|TRBJ1-3
CASNRQGKVGNTIYF
>TRBV6-5|TRBJ2-1
CASSPNADEQFF
>TRBV2|TRBJ2-2
CASSELDSPSGELFF
>TRBV19|TRBJ2-2
CASLPLTSGGNTGELFF
>TRBV6-1|TRBJ2-3
CASSERGASTDTQYF
>TRBV4-3|TRBJ2-2
CASSQDGLGGYTGELFF
>TRBV6-5|TRBJ1-5
CATAPYKTGSQPQHF
>TRBV15|TRBJ1-6
CATSGRVDSPLHF
>TRBV29-1|TRBJ2-5
CSVDAMGRETQYF
>TRBV6-5|TRBJ1-1
CASRNSLNTEAFF
>TRBV27|TRBJ1-1
CASRERGTSGAFF
>TRBV9|TRBJ2-1
CASSPRDRDNEQFF
>TRBV27|TRBJ1-2
CASSLRGIVGYTF
>TRBV2|TRBJ2-5
CASSEGGAGPGETQYF
>TRBV11-2|TRBJ2-6
CASSFFGSGANVLTF
>TRBV5-8|TRBJ1-2
CASSLNNAANYGYTF
>TRBV5-1|TRBJ1-1
CASSLGRYQRSRNTEAFF